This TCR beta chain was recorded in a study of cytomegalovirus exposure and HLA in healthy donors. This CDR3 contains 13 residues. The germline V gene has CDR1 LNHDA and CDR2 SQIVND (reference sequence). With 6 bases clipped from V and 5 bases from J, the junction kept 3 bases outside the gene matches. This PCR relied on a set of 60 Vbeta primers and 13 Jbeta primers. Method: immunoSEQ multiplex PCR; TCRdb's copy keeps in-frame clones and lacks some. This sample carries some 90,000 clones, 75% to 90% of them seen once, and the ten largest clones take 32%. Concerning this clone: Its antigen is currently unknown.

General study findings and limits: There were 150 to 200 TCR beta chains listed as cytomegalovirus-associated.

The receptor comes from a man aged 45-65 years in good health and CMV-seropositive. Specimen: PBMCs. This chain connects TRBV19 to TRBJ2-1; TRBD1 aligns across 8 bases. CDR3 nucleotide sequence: TGTGCCAGTAGGAACAGGGGGGACAATGAGCAGTTCTTC. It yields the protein CASRNRGDNEQFF. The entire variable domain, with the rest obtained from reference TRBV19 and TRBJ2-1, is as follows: DGGITQSPKYLFRKEGQNVTLSCEQNLNHDAMYWYRQDPGQGLRLIYYSQIVNDFQKGDIAEGYSVSREKKESFPLTVTSAQKNPTAFYLCASRNRGDNEQFFGPGTRLTVL.